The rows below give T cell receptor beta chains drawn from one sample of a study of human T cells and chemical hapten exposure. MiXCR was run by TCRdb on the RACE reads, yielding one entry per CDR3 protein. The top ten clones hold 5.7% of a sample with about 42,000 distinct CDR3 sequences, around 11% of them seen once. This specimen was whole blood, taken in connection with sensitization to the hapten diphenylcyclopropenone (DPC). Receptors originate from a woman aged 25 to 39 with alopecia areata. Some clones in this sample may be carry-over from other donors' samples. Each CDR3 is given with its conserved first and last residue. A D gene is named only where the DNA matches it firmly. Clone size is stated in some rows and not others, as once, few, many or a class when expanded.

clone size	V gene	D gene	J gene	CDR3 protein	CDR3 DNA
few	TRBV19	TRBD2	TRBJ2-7	CASSIEVSGSGEQYF	TGTGCCAGTAGTATAGAGGTCAGCGGGAGTGGCGAGCAGTACTTC
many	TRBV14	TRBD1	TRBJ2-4	CASSHRTGAKNIQYF	TGTGCCAGCAGCCACCGGACAGGAGCCAAAAACATTCAGTACTTC
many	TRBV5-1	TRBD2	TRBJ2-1	CASSLVGGSPYNEQFF	TGCGCCAGCAGCTTGGTGGGCGGGAGCCCCTACAATGAGCAGTTCTTC
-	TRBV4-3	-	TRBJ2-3	CASSQRTAEDTQYF	TGCGCCAGCAGCCAACGGACAGCGGAGGATACGCAGTATTTT
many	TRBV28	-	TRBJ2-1	CASSFNGEAEQFF	TGTGCCAGCAGTTTTAATGGGGAGGCTGAGCAGTTCTTC
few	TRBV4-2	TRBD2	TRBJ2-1	CASSSHPSGDYNEQFF	TGTGCCAGCAGCTCACACCCTAGCGGAGACTACAATGAGCAGTTCTTC
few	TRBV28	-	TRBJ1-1	CASKGLMNTEAFF	TGTGCCAGCAAGGGGCTGATGAACACTGAAGCTTTCTTT
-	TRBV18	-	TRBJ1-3	CASSPSKGNTIYF	TGTGCCAGCTCACCATCAAAGGGAAACACCATATATTTT
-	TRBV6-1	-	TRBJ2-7	CASFRVGTTRSEQYF	TGTGCCAGCTTCCGAGTCGGTACTACACGCTCCGAGCAGTACTTC
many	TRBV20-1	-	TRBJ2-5	CRISVWGETQYF	TGCAGGATTAGCGTGTGGGGAGAGACCCAGTACTTC
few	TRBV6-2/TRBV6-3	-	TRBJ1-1	CASRLASVNTEAFF	TGTGCCAGCAGGTTGGCGTCGGTAAACACTGAAGCTTTCTTT
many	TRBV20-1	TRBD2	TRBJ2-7	CSARDRRESNEQYF	TGCAGTGCTAGAGATCGGCGGGAGAGTAACGAGCAGTACTTC